The TCR beta chain under discussion was sequenced for a study of cytomegalovirus exposure and HLA in healthy donors. Per the germline V gene, CDR1 is LNHDA and CDR2 is SQIVND (reference sequence). This CDR3 is 17 amino acids long. With 7 bases clipped from V and 8 bases from J, the junction kept 20 bases outside the gene matches. Primers included in the PCR were 60 Vbeta and 13 Jbeta primers. This table comes from immunoSEQ multiplex PCR, and its TCRdb copy is limited to in-frame clones, with some not included. The sample consists of roughly 80,000 clones, about 80% of them appearing once. Specimen: PBMCs. This sequence joins TRBV19 and TRBJ1-2; 9 nucleotides line up with TRBD1. The sequence was collected from a man between 45 and 60 years old in good health and CMV-seropositive. CDR3 amino acids: CASTPGFGQGTYQGYTF. CDR3 coding DNA: TGTGCCAGTACCCCTGGCTTCGGACAGGGGACCTATCAAGGCTACACCTTC.